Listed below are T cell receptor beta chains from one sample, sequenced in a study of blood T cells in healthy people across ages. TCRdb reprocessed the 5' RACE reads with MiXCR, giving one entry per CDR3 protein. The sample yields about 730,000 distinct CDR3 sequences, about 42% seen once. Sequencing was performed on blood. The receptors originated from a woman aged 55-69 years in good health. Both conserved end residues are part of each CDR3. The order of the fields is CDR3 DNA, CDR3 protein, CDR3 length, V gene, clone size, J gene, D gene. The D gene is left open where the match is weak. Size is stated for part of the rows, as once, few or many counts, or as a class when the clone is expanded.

DNA: TGCGCCAGCAGCCAACCTAACAGGGGGTCCTACGAGCAGTACTTC
CDR3: CASSQPNRGSYEQYF
length: 15
V: TRBV4-1
size: NA
J: TRBJ2-7
D: TRBD1

DNA: TGCGCCAGCAGCTTCGTGGGACACAATGAGCAGTTCTTC
CDR3: CASSFVGHNEQFF
length: 13
V: TRBV5-1
size: NA
J: TRBJ2-1
D: NA

DNA: TGTGCCAGCAGCCCCGGGACTAGCGGGGGAAGCGTTATAGAGACCCAGTACTTC
CDR3: CASSPGTSGGSVIETQYF
length: 18
V: TRBV5-6
size: NA
J: TRBJ2-5
D: TRBD2

DNA: TGTGCCAGCAGCGTAGGGGGACAGGGTTTACAGCCCCAGCATTTT
CDR3: CASSVGGQGLQPQHF
length: 15
V: TRBV9
size: few
J: TRBJ1-5
D: TRBD1

DNA: TGCAGCGCCGGGATGGATGAGCAGTTCTTC
CDR3: CSAGMDEQFF
length: 10
V: TRBV29-1
size: many
J: TRBJ2-1
D: NA

DNA: TGCGCCAGCAGCTCTCTGGGGGCAGCCACCTCTCATGGCTACACCTTC
CDR3: CASSSLGAATSHGYTF
length: 16
V: TRBV5-1
size: NA
J: TRBJ1-2
D: NA

DNA: TGTGCCAGCAGCCTTTCCCTCGGAGGTGAGCAGTTCTTC
CDR3: CASSLSLGGEQFF
length: 13
V: TRBV13
size: NA
J: TRBJ2-1
D: NA

DNA: TGTGCCAGCAGTACCTCCGGGACTAGTTCCCACGAGCAGTACTTC
CDR3: CASSTSGTSSHEQYF
length: 15
V: TRBV28
size: NA
J: TRBJ2-7
D: TRBD2

DNA: TGTGCCAGCACCGCGGGGGGGCCGGGGACCCAGTACTTC
CDR3: CASTAGGPGTQYF
length: 13
V: TRBV28
size: few
J: TRBJ2-5
D: TRBD2

DNA: TGTGCCAGCGGGACAGGACACAATCAGCCCCAGCATTTT
CDR3: CASGTGHNQPQHF
length: 13
V: TRBV25-1
size: few
J: TRBJ1-5
D: TRBD1

DNA: TGTGCCAGCAGCTCGTCACGCAGGGGGCGAGAGCAGTTCTTC
CDR3: CASSSSRRGREQFF
length: 14
V: TRBV7-9
size: NA
J: TRBJ2-1
D: TRBD1

DNA: TGTGCCAGCAGCCGATTAGCGGGAGCCGGAGATACGCAGTATTTT
CDR3: CASSRLAGAGDTQYF
length: 15
V: TRBV6-5
size: many
J: TRBJ2-3
D: TRBD2

DNA: TGTGCCAGCAGTGAGGAATCCGATTCACCCCTCCACTTT
CDR3: CASSEESDSPLHF
length: 13
V: TRBV2
size: NA
J: TRBJ1-6
D: NA

DNA: TGTGCCAGCAGCAGACTAGCGGGAAACTACAATGAGCAGTTCTTC
CDR3: CASSRLAGNYNEQFF
length: 15
V: TRBV7-2
size: few
J: TRBJ2-1
D: TRBD2

DNA: TGCAGCGCAGGATCTGTCGGCTACACCTTC
CDR3: CSAGSVGYTF
length: 10
V: TRBV29-1
size: many
J: TRBJ1-2
D: NA

DNA: TGCAGTGCCCCTTGGGGGACCATGAACACTGAAGCTTTCTTT
CDR3: CSAPWGTMNTEAFF
length: 14
V: TRBV20-1
size: NA
J: TRBJ1-1
D: NA

DNA: TGTGCCAGCAGCGCCGCACAGGGTCATGAAAAACTGTTTTTT
CDR3: CASSAAQGHEKLFF
length: 14
V: TRBV21-1
size: NA
J: TRBJ1-4
D: NA

DNA: TGTGCCAGCAGCACCGGGACTTCCTACAATGAGCAGTACTTC
CDR3: CASSTGTSYNEQYF
length: 14
V: TRBV4-2
size: few
J: TRBJ2-7
D: NA

DNA: TGTGCCACCAGTGAGGACAGGGAGGCGGACGAGCAGTACTTC
CDR3: CATSEDREADEQYF
length: 14
V: TRBV24-1
size: NA
J: TRBJ2-7
D: TRBD1

DNA: TGTGCCACCTACACTCTACAGGGGAACTATGGCTACACCTTC
CDR3: CATYTLQGNYGYTF
length: 14
V: TRBV28
size: NA
J: TRBJ1-2
D: TRBD1

DNA: TGTGCCAGCAGCCAAGGGGAGGCCGGGACGAACACTGAAGCTTTCTTT
CDR3: CASSQGEAGTNTEAFF
length: 16
V: TRBV3-1
size: few
J: TRBJ1-1
D: NA

DNA: TGTGCCAGCAGCCCCAGGGACACAAAGTCTGAAAACACCATATATTTT
CDR3: CASSPRDTKSENTIYF
length: 16
V: TRBV7-9
size: NA
J: TRBJ1-3
D: NA

DNA: TGCGCCAGCGTATCCCAGCGGGAGAGCTACAATGAGCAGTTCTTC
CDR3: CASVSQRESYNEQFF
length: 15
V: TRBV10-2
size: NA
J: TRBJ2-1
D: TRBD2

DNA: TGCAGCGTTGTGTCGGGCAGCCCTTCCTACACCTTC
CDR3: CSVVSGSPSYTF
length: 12
V: TRBV29-1
size: NA
J: TRBJ1-2
D: NA

DNA: TGTGCCAGCAGCTTTGCCGGGACAGAGATTTTGGAGCAGTACTTC
CDR3: CASSFAGTEILEQYF
length: 15
V: TRBV9
size: NA
J: TRBJ2-5
D: TRBD1

DNA: TGTGCCAGCAGCCAAGCAGGGAACCAGGACAATGAGCAGTTCTTC
CDR3: CASSQAGNQDNEQFF
length: 15
V: TRBV4-2
size: NA
J: TRBJ2-1
D: NA

DNA: TGTGCCAGCAGCTTAGTTGCCGGACTAGCGGGAGGACCTCAGTACTTC
CDR3: CASSLVAGLAGGPQYF
length: 16
V: TRBV7-2
size: NA
J: TRBJ2-7
D: TRBD2

DNA: TGTGCCAGCAGACTGGACATAATCGGTTCACCCCTCCACTTT
CDR3: CASRLDIIGSPLHF
length: 14
V: TRBV27
size: NA
J: TRBJ1-6
D: NA

DNA: TGCAGTGCTAATCTAGCGGCCAATGAGCAGTACTTC
CDR3: CSANLAANEQYF
length: 12
V: TRBV20-1
size: NA
J: TRBJ2-7
D: TRBD2

DNA: TGTGCCAGCAGTGAAAGGCAGCTGGGGGCATGGGAGACCCAGTACTTC
CDR3: CASSERQLGAWETQYF
length: 16
V: TRBV6-1
size: NA
J: TRBJ2-5
D: NA

DNA: TGCAGTGCGCGGACTAGCTCACTTCAAGAGGGGGTGTACTTC
CDR3: CSARTSSLQEGVYF
length: 14
V: TRBV20-1
size: NA
J: TRBJ2-7
D: TRBD2

DNA: TGCAGTGTCAGGGGGCATAATGAGCAGTTCTTC
CDR3: CSVRGHNEQFF
length: 11
V: TRBV20-1
size: NA
J: TRBJ2-1
D: TRBD1

DNA: TGCGCCAGCAGTCCCGGGGAACGCTACAATGAGCAGTTCTTC
CDR3: CASSPGERYNEQFF
length: 14
V: TRBV5-1
size: NA
J: TRBJ2-1
D: NA

DNA: TGCAGCGCAAGTGTGGTCCTTAATGAAAAACTGTTTTTT
CDR3: CSASVVLNEKLFF
length: 13
V: TRBV29-1
size: NA
J: TRBJ1-4
D: NA

DNA: TGTGCCAGTAGTATCCATGGGACAGCTTCCAATCAGCCCCAGCATTTT
CDR3: CASSIHGTASNQPQHF
length: 16
V: TRBV19
size: NA
J: TRBJ1-5
D: TRBD1

DNA: TGTGCCAGCAGCTTCGACAGGGGGATCTCCTACGAGCAGTACTTC
CDR3: CASSFDRGISYEQYF
length: 15
V: TRBV7-2
size: NA
J: TRBJ2-7
D: TRBD1

DNA: TGTGCCAGCAGCCCATGGAGCCCCTACACCTTC
CDR3: CASSPWSPYTF
length: 11
V: TRBV5-5
size: many
J: TRBJ1-2
D: NA

DNA: TGTGCCAGCAGCCAGAACATTGGTACTAGCGGGAGACAGACCCAGTACTTC
CDR3: CASSQNIGTSGRQTQYF
length: 17
V: TRBV14
size: NA
J: TRBJ2-5
D: TRBD2

DNA: TGCGCCAGCAGCCAAGATTTCGGACAGGGGTACTATGGCTACACCTTC
CDR3: CASSQDFGQGYYGYTF
length: 16
V: TRBV4-1
size: NA
J: TRBJ1-2
D: TRBD1

DNA: TGCGCCAGCAGCTTGGTAATGGCGGGGTCATTCAATGAGCAGTACTTC
CDR3: CASSLVMAGSFNEQYF
length: 16
V: TRBV5-1
size: NA
J: TRBJ2-5
D: NA

DNA: TGTGCCAGCAGCAAGGGACAGTTATCAACTAATGAAAAACTGTTTTTT
CDR3: CASSKGQLSTNEKLFF
length: 16
V: TRBV21-1
size: NA
J: TRBJ1-4
D: NA

DNA: TGTGCCAGCAGCCAACAGGGGATTGGTGAAGCTTTCTTT
CDR3: CASSQQGIGEAFF
length: 13
V: TRBV7-2
size: NA
J: TRBJ1-1
D: TRBD1

DNA: TGTGCCAGCAGCTTGTCCCAGGACTATGGCTACACCTTC
CDR3: CASSLSQDYGYTF
length: 13
V: TRBV5-5
size: NA
J: TRBJ1-2
D: NA

DNA: TGTGCCAGCAGTTCGGCAGGATACCCAACGGACCGGTACTTC
CDR3: CASSSAGYPTDRYF
length: 14
V: TRBV12-3/TRBV12-4
size: many
J: TRBJ2-7
D: NA

DNA: TGTGCCAGCAGCTTAGGGGCAGACTCCTACAATGAGCAGTTCTTC
CDR3: CASSLGADSYNEQFF
length: 15
V: TRBV7-2
size: few
J: TRBJ2-1
D: NA

DNA: TGTGCCAGCAGCCCCCAGGGGATGGTCAATGAGCAGTTCTTC
CDR3: CASSPQGMVNEQFF
length: 14
V: TRBV6-5
size: few
J: TRBJ2-1
D: NA

DNA: TGCAGTGCTAGTGGGGGGAGTGAAGGGACCTACGAGCAGTACTTC
CDR3: CSASGGSEGTYEQYF
length: 15
V: TRBV20-1
size: few
J: TRBJ2-7
D: NA

DNA: TGCAGCGCAGCAACTAGCGGGGCGGGGGATACGCAGTATTTT
CDR3: CSAATSGAGDTQYF
length: 14
V: TRBV29-1
size: many
J: TRBJ2-3
D: TRBD2

DNA: TGTGCCAGCAGTGACGAGGCAGCGAACACTGAAGCTTTCTTT
CDR3: CASSDEAANTEAFF
length: 14
V: TRBV6-5
size: NA
J: TRBJ1-1
D: NA

DNA: TGTGCCAGCAGCAGGGCCCCTAACAATGAGCAGTTCTTC
CDR3: CASSRAPNNEQFF
length: 13
V: TRBV6-2/TRBV6-3
size: NA
J: TRBJ2-1
D: NA

DNA: TGCAGTGCTAGAGAAGCGGACTCCCACTATGGCTACACCTTC
CDR3: CSAREADSHYGYTF
length: 14
V: TRBV20-1
size: NA
J: TRBJ1-2
D: NA